One and the same sample provided the 20 T cell receptor beta chains below, sequenced in a study of beta chain features in type 1 diabetes. Isolated RNA was reverse transcribed in full, so expressed TCRB transcripts were sequenced. Sequencing used immunoSEQ multiplex PCR; TCRdb keeps in-frame clones, though not all of them. The sample includes some 410,000 clones, roughly 14% of them seen just once. Input material: naive CD4+ T cells from blood. Receptors originate from a man younger than 40 in good health.

The chain joins TRBV7-8 to TRBJ2-7, with TRBD1 identical over 7 bases. Trimming took 3 bases from V and 4 from J; bases not matched to a gene: 12. From germline, CDR1 is SGHVS and CDR2 FQNEAQ. The CDR3 has 16 amino acids. The chain's CDR3 is CASSLRPGQRTYEQYF. For the CDR3, the DNA is TGTGCCAGCAGCTTGCGCCCGGGACAGCGAACGTACGAGCAGTACTTC. The full variable domain, rest sourced from reference TRBV7-8 and TRBJ2-7, is GAGVSQSPRYKVAKRGQDVALRCDPISGHVSLFWYQQALGQGPEFLTYFQNEAQLDKSGLPSDRFFAERPEGSVSTLKIQRTQQEDSAVYLCASSLRPGQRTYEQYFGPGTRLTVT.

This clone was observed a few times. DNA for the CDR3: TGTGCCAGCAGTGTGGAGAAACTCTACTACGAGCAGTACGTC. This codes for CASSVEKLYYEQYV. The chain uses TRBV25-1 and TRBJ2-7; D is uncertain. The CDR3 is 14 residues long. Per germline, CDR1 MGHDK and CDR2 SYGVNS. Between the trimmed V and J ends, which lost 4 bases and 3 bases, there was a span of 13 bases.

This clone was counted between two and nine times. This chain links TRBV7-8 with TRBJ2-1; tentative D call: TRBD2 (5 bases). V lost 5 bases, J lost 7 bases, and 21 bases lay in between. CDR3 size: 16 residues. Germline V gene sequence: CDR1 SGHVS, CDR2 FQNEAQ. CDR3 protein: CASSPGNVGLRNEQFF. In DNA, the CDR3 is TGTGCCAGCAGCCCGGGTAATGTCGGACTCAGGAATGAGCAGTTCTTC. Full variable domain (rest looked up from reference TRBV7-8 and TRBJ2-1): GAGVSQSPRYKVAKRGQDVALRCDPISGHVSLFWYQQALGQGPEFLTYFQNEAQLDKSGLPSDRFFAERPEGSVSTLKIQRTQQEDSAVYLCASSPGNVGLRNEQFFGPGTRLTVL.

This clone came up a few times. V and J are TRBV5-6 and TRBJ1-2, with D maybe TRBD1 (6 bases). The CDR3 length is 12 residues. V lost 4 bases, J lost 6 bases, and 10 bases lay in between. Germline CDR1 and CDR2: SGHDT and YYEEEE. Here the CDR3 reads CASSATGNGYTF. The CDR3 DNA sequence: TGTGCCAGCAGCGCCACAGGGAATGGCTACACCTTC.

This clone has just a few counts. The chain employs TRBV4-1 and TRBJ2-7; D ambiguous. V was trimmed by 0 bases and J by 10 bases, leaving 10 bases between them. CDR1 and CDR2 from the germline V gene are MGHRA and YSYEKL. The CDR3 extends over 12 amino acids. The CDR3 loop reads CASSQEVGRQYF. The CDR3 bases are TGCGCCAGCAGCCAAGAAGTCGGTAGACAGTACTTC.

This clone was picked up a small number of times. V and J are TRBV30 and TRBJ2-5; TRBD2 matches 15 bases. Germline values: CDR1 GTSNPN, CDR2 SVGIG (reference sequence). V was clipped by 3 bases and J by 4 bases; unmatched bases: 3. The CDR3 loop spans 15 amino acids. CDR3 nucleotides: TGTGCCTGGAGGCCGGGACTAGCGGGAGGAGAGACCCAGTACTTC. Amino acid sequence: CAWRPGLAGGETQYF.

V usage is TRBV4-3 and J usage is TRBJ1-2; D is possibly TRBD1 (6 bases). CDR1 is LGHNA and CDR2 is YSLEER in the germline V gene. V lost 0 bases to trimming and J lost 4 bases, with 9 bases between them. This CDR3 comprises 14 residues. This chain's CDR3 is CASSQDTGIYGYTF. CDR3 nucleotide sequence: TGCGCCAGCAGCCAAGATACAGGGATCTATGGCTACACCTTC.

In its sample, this clone was seen a few times. The chain uses TRBV25-1 and TRBJ1-2, with unresolved D. CDR1 and CDR2 from the germline V gene are MGHDK and SYGVNS. This CDR3 has 12 amino acids. Trimming cost V 4 bases and J 0 bases, with 3 bases left between them. CDR3 sequence: CASSGPNYGYTF. CDR3 sequence (DNA): TGTGCCAGCAGTGGGCCTAACTATGGCTACACCTTC.

The chain recombines TRBV6-5 with TRBJ2-5; D unclear. Germline V lookup: CDR1 MNHEY, CDR2 SVGAGI. The CDR3 runs 13 residues. The V end was cut by 11 bases, the J end by 5 bases, with 18 bases between. The CDR3 DNA reads as TGTGCCTGCAAATCCTTAGGTGGGGAGACCCAGTACTTC. Amino acid sequence: CACKSLGGETQYF.

This clone has only a few counts. This chain links TRBV7-9 with TRBJ2-5; D perhaps matches TRBD2 (5 bases). The CDR3 extends over 14 amino acids. Per the germline V gene, CDR1 is SEHNR and CDR2 is FQNEAQ (reference sequence). V was trimmed by 5 bases and J by 3 bases, leaving 13 bases between them. CDR3 DNA: TGTGCCAGCAGCCCCACACTAGGTGAAGAGACCCAGTACTTC. Its translation: CASSPTLGEETQYF.

This clone was observed many times. This sequence joins TRBV30 and TRBJ2-5; a possible D gene is TRBD2 (5 bases). This CDR3 spans 14 amino acids. CDR1 is GTSNPN, CDR2 SVGIG, per germline (reference sequence). V gave up 0 bases and J gave up 1 base, with 9 bases separating them. CDR3 bases: TGTGCCTGGAGTGTACCCAGCGGCCAAGAGACCCAGTACTTC. It is translated as CAWSVPSGQETQYF.

This clone has a handful of counts. V usage is TRBV7-3 and J usage is TRBJ2-3; 10 positions agree with TRBD2. The CDR3 is made up of 15 amino acids. Germline V gene lookup returns CDR1 SGHTA and CDR2 FQGTGA. V lost 5 bases to trimming and J lost 0 bases; unmatched junction nucleotides: 2. The CDR3 reads CASSATSGSTDTQYF. In DNA, the CDR3 is TGTGCCAGCAGCGCGACTAGCGGGAGCACAGATACGCAGTATTTT.

This clone was counted between two and nine times. The chain combines TRBV29-1 with TRBJ1-1; TRBD1 might be the D (6 bases). Germline V lookup: CDR1 SQVTM, CDR2 ANQGSEA. Trimming left V 6 bases short and J 14 bases short, with 13 bases between. The CDR3 is 9 amino acids. The CDR3, as DNA: TGCAGCGTCGGGGGGCTTGGGTTCTTT. This encodes CSVGGLGFF.

This clone was counted only a few times. V gene TRBV30 combines with J gene TRBJ1-1, with D unclear. CDR1 and CDR2 (germline): GTSNPN, SVGIG (reference sequence). Trimming left V 1 base short and J 5 bases short, with 11 bases between. This CDR3 spans 13 amino acids. In DNA, the CDR3 is TGTGCCTGGAGTGCTTACCCTGGAACTGAAGCTTTCTTT. This sequence encodes CAWSAYPGTEAFF.

V usage is TRBV28 and J usage is TRBJ1-1; D may be TRBD1 (5 bases). The CDR3 is made up of 13 amino acids. Germline V gene lookup returns CDR1 MDHEN and CDR2 SYDVKM. V was clipped by 6 bases and J by 1 base, with 9 bases between them. This CDR3 reads CASRGRENTEAFF. The CDR3 bases are TGTGCCAGCAGAGGCAGGGAGAACACTGAAGCTTTCTTT.

This clone was seen a few times. This chain connects TRBV5-1 to TRBJ2-3; either TRBD1 or TRBD2 may fit D (5 bases each). Deletions cut 3 bases from V and 0 bases from J, with 23 bases between. CDR3 length: 19 amino acids. Germline V gene sequence: CDR1 SGHRS, CDR2 YFSETQ. CDR3 residues: CASSSNPGRNSASTDTQYF. The DNA of the CDR3 is TGCGCCAGCAGCTCGAACCCGGGACGGAATAGTGCTAGCACAGATACGCAGTATTTT.

This clone was counted many times. This sample also contains other DNA sequences that code for the same CDR3. The chain is built from TRBV10-3 and TRBJ2-5; 7 bases match TRBD2. This CDR3 comprises 13 residues. Germline values: CDR1 ENHRY, CDR2 SYGVKD. J was trimmed by 5 bases and V by 2 bases; bases with no gene match: 2. The DNA of the CDR3 is TGTGCCATCAGTGAGGGACTAGGGGAGACCCAGTACTTC. As protein: CAISEGLGETQYF.

The V call is TRBV28, the J call TRBJ2-6, with a possible D match to TRBD1 (5 bases). The germline CDR1 and CDR2 sequences are MDHEN and SYDVKM. This CDR3 contains 19 residues. The V and J ends lost 6 bases and 2 bases respectively, with 23 bases between them. The CDR3 DNA is TGTGCCAGCAGCCCCCAGATGGGCAGGGTGCTCCCTGGGGCCAACGTCCTGACTTTC. It translates to CASSPQMGRVLPGANVLTF.

The chain has TRBV27 and TRBJ1-2, with 7 positions matching TRBD1. This CDR3 region has 12 residues. Per germline, CDR1 MNHEY and CDR2 SMNVEV (reference sequence). The V segment lost 5 bases and the J segment 3 bases; nucleotides outside the gene matches: 0. CDR3 in amino acids: CASSTGDYGYTF. The CDR3 coding sequence is TGTGCCAGCAGTACAGGGGACTATGGCTACACCTTC.

The chain uses TRBV10-1 and TRBJ2-4; TRBD1 or TRBD2 may be the D gene (6 bases each). This CDR3 is 13 amino acids long. The germline gives CDR1 WNHNN, CDR2 SYGVQD (reference sequence). Trimming shortened V by 3 bases and J by 8 bases, and 11 bases separated the two germline ends. The CDR3 DNA reads as TGCGCCAGCAGTGAAGGAGGGACACACATTCAGTACTTC. Translating it yields CASSEGGTHIQYF.